Each of the 10 T cell receptor beta chains below was sequenced from the same sample in a study of T cells in Graves' hyperthyroidism and ophthalmopathy. Amplification targeted TCR beta CDR3 regions from RNA transcripts. In the first-round RT-PCR of the TCR CDR3, the HTBI primer set was used. Using its own MiXCR run on the multiplex PCR reads, TCRdb lists one record per CDR3 protein. This sample has approximately 600,000 distinct CDR3 sequences, with under 15% found just once. The sample comprised blood. All receptors come from a woman between 40 and 55 years old with Graves' ophthalmopathy.

Ten or more counts support this clonotype. This chain uses TRBV6-5 with TRBJ2-7, with D uncertain. Germline assignment: CDR1 MNHEY and CDR2 SVGAGI. V shed 0 bases and J shed 6 bases, with 6 bases lying between them. The CDR3 covers 12 residues. CDR3 in amino acids: CASSYSLGEQYF. Here the CDR3 DNA reads TGTGCCAGCAGTTACTCGCTCGGCGAGCAGTACTTC.

This clonotype has a count of ten or more. V is TRBV2 and J is TRBJ2-5, with 14 nucleotides matching TRBD2. Germline values: CDR1 SNHLY, CDR2 FYNNEI. The CDR3 spans 15 residues. V dropped 8 bases and J dropped 5; count of bases not matched to a gene: 7. The CDR3 region has the DNA TGTGCCAGCCAGGGACTAGCGGGAGCAGTGGAGACCCAGTACTTC. It specifies CASQGLAGAVETQYF.

At least ten counts were recorded for this clonotype. The gene calls are TRBV5-1 and TRBJ2-7; tentatively, D is TRBD2 (6 bases). Germline V gene sequence: CDR1 SGHRS, CDR2 YFSETQ. CDR3 size: 12 residues. V dropped 4 bases and J dropped 2 bases, with 7 bases sitting between them. The CDR3 here is CASSTGAYEQYF. CDR3 sequence (DNA): TGCGCCAGCAGCACGGGGGCCTACGAGCAGTACTTC. The variable domain in full, with the rest retrieved from reference TRBV5-1 and TRBJ2-7, is KAGVTQTPRYLIKTRGQQVTLSCSPISGHRSVSWYQQTPGQGLQFLFEYFSETQRNKGNFPGRFSGRQFSNSRSEMNVSTLELGDSALYLCASSTGAYEQYFGPGTRLTVT.

This clonotype was detected many times. The chain joins TRBV6-5 to TRBJ1-1, with a possible D match to TRBD1 (5 bases). Germline V gene data show CDR1 as MNHEY and CDR2 as SVGAGI. This CDR3 has 15 amino acids. Trimming pared 4 bases from V and 3 bases from J, leaving 15 bases between. The CDR3 DNA sequence: TGTGCCAGCAGTTGGTCAGGGTATATGGACACTGAAGCTTTCTTT. It encodes CASSWSGYMDTEAFF.

This clonotype was recorded at least ten times. The V call is TRBV6-2 or TRBV6-3, the J call TRBJ2-7, with D perhaps being TRBD1 or TRBD2 (5 bases each). The ends were cut back, 6 bases at V and 5 bases at J, with 14 bases in the middle. The germline V gene encodes CDR1 MNHEY and CDR2 SVGEGT. The CDR3 runs 13 residues. The CDR3 protein is CASSRTGRHEQYF. DNA of the CDR3: TGTGCCAGCAGCCGCACGGGGCGCCACGAGCAGTACTTC.

This clonotype has at least ten counts. The rearrangement uses TRBV12-3 or TRBV12-4 and TRBJ2-7; 8 bases map to TRBD2. The CDR3 runs 14 residues. V shed 7 bases, J shed 2 bases, and the junction held 7 bases outside the gene matches. The CDR3 bases are TGTGCCAGCAAGTATCTAGCGGGCGCCTACGAGCAGTACTTC. As protein: CASKYLAGAYEQYF.

This clonotype was seen repeatedly, ten times or more. V and J are TRBV20-1 and TRBJ1-1, with 8 bases fitting TRBD1. V dropped 4 bases and J dropped 7; count of bases not matched to a gene: 8. Looked up from germline, CDR1 is DFQATT and CDR2 is SNEGSKA (reference sequence). The CDR3 has 13 amino acids. CDR3 DNA sequence: TGCAGTGCTAACGGACAGGGAGGGGGTGAAGCTTTCTTT. Translated, it gives CSANGQGGGEAFF.

There are many counts of this clonotype. The V and J genes are TRBV15 and TRBJ2-6; possibly TRBD2 for D (5 bases). The CDR3 contains 16 residues. The V end was cut by 0 bases, the J end by 3 bases, with 9 bases between. CDR1 and CDR2 (germline): LNHNV, YYDKDF (reference sequence). The CDR3 spells CATSREGRIGANVLTF. CDR3 nucleotides: TGTGCCACCAGCAGAGAAGGGAGAATTGGGGCCAACGTCCTGACTTTC.

This clonotype was seen repeatedly, ten times or more. The chain has TRBV20-1 and TRBJ1-2; D is uncertain. CDR3 size: 12 residues. V was clipped by 2 bases and J by 8 bases, with 12 bases between them. CDR1 and CDR2 from the germline V gene are DFQATT and SNEGSKA (reference sequence). The DNA of the CDR3 is TGCAGTGCTAGAAAGGCCCTGGAGGGCTACACCTTC. This translates into CSARKALEGYTF.

This clonotype was recorded many times. The rearrangement links TRBV27 to TRBJ1-1; D might be TRBD1 (5 bases). CDR1 and CDR2 from the germline V gene are MNHEY and SMNVEV (reference sequence). V was clipped by 5 bases and J by 1 base, with 14 bases between them. This CDR3 spans 15 amino acids. CDR3 nucleotide sequence: TGTGCCAGCAGTCCACTCCCCGGGGGGAACACTGAAGCTTTCTTT. Amino acids: CASSPLPGGNTEAFF.